The next 27 T cell receptor beta chains were all read from a single sample in a study of blood T cell repertoires in COVID-19. Produced via immunoSEQ multiplex PCR; TCRdb's table is partial and in-frame only. Among 200,000 to 250,000 clones listed, about four fifths were seen once. The sequencing input was peripheral blood. The receptors come from a woman aged 60-75 years with acute or convalescent COVID-19.

V and J are TRBV7-7 and TRBJ1-2; D ambiguous. The CDR3 has 17 amino acids. The V gene's germline CDR1 is SSHAT and CDR2 FNYEAQ (reference sequence). V dropped 2 bases and J dropped 8 bases, with 24 bases sitting between them. Here the CDR3 DNA reads TGTGCCAGCAGCTTAAGTTTCGTCGGTGAGGTGGCCATGGGCTACACCTTC. Its translation is CASSLSFVGEVAMGYTF.

This chain connects TRBV7-8 to TRBJ1-3; possible D gene TRBD1, 5 bases. The V and J ends lost 2 bases and 0 bases respectively, with 11 bases between them. The CDR3 runs to 16 residues. Germline values: CDR1 SGHVS, CDR2 FQNEAQ. In DNA form, the CDR3 reads TGTGCCAGCAGCTTAACAGGCTGGGGCTCTGGAAACACCATATATTTT. As protein: CASSLTGWGSGNTIYF.

This clone was observed once. The chain uses TRBV5-4 and TRBJ1-3; a possible D gene is TRBD1 (5 bases). This CDR3 contains 14 residues. Trimming took 4 bases from V and 2 from J, leaving 10 bases between them. Germline CDR1 is SGHNT and CDR2 is YYREEE (reference sequence). CDR3 protein: CASSPPGAGNTIYF. The CDR3 nucleotides read TGTGCCAGCAGCCCCCCGGGGGCTGGAAACACCATATATTTT.

CDR3 coding DNA: TGTGCCAGCTCGGGGGTGAATGAAAAACTGTTTTTT. This translates into CASSGVNEKLFF. This chain joins TRBV12-3 or TRBV12-4 and TRBJ1-4, with D perhaps matching TRBD1 (5 bases). Deletions cut 8 bases from V and 5 bases from J, with 9 bases between. The CDR3 runs to 12 residues.

This rearrangement joins TRBV5-1 to TRBJ1-6; 11 nucleotides align to TRBD1. Trimming cost V 0 bases and J 7 bases; bases outside gene matches: 3. Germline V gene data show CDR1 as SGHRS and CDR2 as YFSETQ. CDR3 size: 16 residues. CDR3 sequence (DNA): TGCGCCAGCAGCTTGGTTGGGACAGGGGGAAATTCACCCCTCCACTTT. Translating gives CASSLVGTGGNSPLHF.

The chain links TRBV7-2 to TRBJ1-3; 11 nucleotides align to TRBD1. After removal of 0 bases from V and 0 bases from J, the junction contained 1 base not matched to a gene. The V gene's germline CDR1 is SGHTA and CDR2 FQGNSA. CDR3 length: 17 amino acids. CDR3 protein: CASSLAGTGGSGNTIYF. CDR3 sequence (DNA): TGTGCCAGCAGCTTAGCCGGGACAGGGGGCTCTGGAAACACCATATATTTT.

The V call is TRBV24-1, the J call TRBJ2-4; tentatively, D is TRBD2 (6 bases). Per the germline V gene, CDR1 is KGHDR and CDR2 is SFDVKD. CDR3 length equals 12 residues. The ends were cut back, 3 bases at V and 9 bases at J, with 8 bases in the middle. The CDR3 region is CATSDPGGIQYF. The CDR3 DNA reads TGTGCCACCAGTGATCCCGGGGGCATTCAGTACTTC.

The chain carries TRBV11-1 and TRBJ1-3; TRBD1 might be the D (6 bases). V dropped 6 bases and J dropped 1 base, with 10 bases sitting between them. The CDR3 runs 14 residues. Germline CDR1 is SGHAT and CDR2 is FQDESV (reference sequence). The CDR3 sequence is CASSRTGSGNTIYF. The DNA of the CDR3 is TGTGCCAGCAGTCGCACAGGGTCTGGAAACACCATATATTTT.

The rearrangement uses TRBV7-4 and TRBJ1-5, with D possibly matching TRBD1 (5 bases). Germline CDR1 SGHVT, CDR2 SQSDAQ. Trimming removed 4 bases at V and 9 bases at J, with 7 bases between. The CDR3 has 11 residues. CDR3 region: CASSSGGPQHF. The CDR3 bases are TGTGCCAGCAGCTCGGGGGGGCCCCAGCATTTT.

This chain links TRBV12-3 or TRBV12-4 with TRBJ2-2; no reliable D call. The CDR3 length is 12 residues. Trimming stripped 2 bases from V and 6 bases from J, with 4 bases between. The CDR3 loop is CASSLPAGELFF. DNA for the CDR3: TGTGCCAGCAGTTTACCGGCCGGGGAGCTGTTTTTT.

The chain's CDR3 is CASSPPKGISGPVPYGYTF. The CDR3 DNA reads TGCGCCAGCAGTCCCCCAAAGGGAATTTCAGGGCCGGTTCCCTATGGCTACACCTTC. This sequence joins TRBV23-1 and TRBJ1-2, with TRBD1 as a possible D gene (5 bases). TRBV23-1 is recorded as an ORF, its role being uncertain. V was trimmed by 4 bases and J by 4 bases, leaving 28 bases between them. This CDR3 comprises 19 residues.

The chain combines TRBV18 with TRBJ1-5; D not certain. The germline V and J ends were trimmed by 3 bases and 6 bases, with 12 bases remaining between them. CDR1 is KGHSH, CDR2 LQKENI, per germline. This CDR3 spans 14 amino acids. For the CDR3, the DNA is TGTGCCAGCTCACCTGCGGGAGTGGGTCAGCCCCAGCATTTT. This codes for CASSPAGVGQPQHF.

V and J are TRBV3-1 (or the pseudogene TRBV3-2) and TRBJ1-2, with D perhaps TRBD1 (5 bases). The CDR3 runs to 16 residues. Germline assignment: CDR1 LGHDT and CDR2 YNNKEL (reference sequence). The V gene lost 0 bases and the J gene lost 2 bases, with 13 bases spanning the gap. The CDR3 spells CASSQDNRLINYGYTF. The CDR3 DNA reads TGTGCCAGCAGCCAAGATAACAGGCTTATAAACTATGGCTACACCTTC.

V and J are TRBV11-1 and TRBJ1-4; 9 positions agree with TRBD1. Germline-derived CDR1 and CDR2 are SGHAT and FQDESV (reference sequence). This CDR3 is built from 14 residues. The ends lost 5 bases at V and 5 bases at J; junction bases unmatched: 3. Written as DNA, the CDR3 is TGTGCCAGCAGCCCCGGGACAGGGAATGAAAAACTGTTTTTT. This codes for CASSPGTGNEKLFF.

The V gene is TRBV11-2, the J gene TRBJ2-7; 7 bases are shared with TRBD1. This CDR3 is built from 15 residues. V was pared by 5 bases and J by 6 bases, with 13 bases of the junction left unmatched. Germline CDR1 SGHAT, CDR2 FQNNGV. Written as DNA, the CDR3 is TGTGCCAGCAGCACTACGAGACAGGGCGGTCGCGAGCAGTACTTC. Residues: CASSTTRQGGREQYF. Together with reference TRBV11-2 and TRBJ2-7, the CDR3 gives the full variable domain: EAGVAQSPRYKIIEKRQSVAFWCNPISGHATLYWYQQILGQGPKLLIQFQNNGVVDDSQLPKDRFSAERLKGVDSTLKIQPAKLEDSAVYLCASSTTRQGGREQYFGPGTRLTVT.

This chain joins TRBV30 and TRBJ1-2; 7 bases are a match to TRBD1. Germline assignment: CDR1 GTSNPN and CDR2 SVGIG (reference sequence). The CDR3 has 16 residues. After removal of 3 bases from V and 6 bases from J, the junction contained 16 bases not matched to a gene. CDR3 nucleotides: TGTGCCTGGAGAGCCGACGGGACAGCCCGACAGCATGGCTACACCTTC. It is translated as CAWRADGTARQHGYTF.

V usage is TRBV7-9 and J usage is TRBJ1-2; 7 bases are shared with TRBD1. From germline, CDR1 is SEHNR and CDR2 FQNEAQ (reference sequence). Germline trimming cut 5 bases from V and 8 bases from J; bases unmatched to any gene: 5. The CDR3 covers 12 residues. CDR3: CASSLGQEGYTF. The CDR3 nucleotides read TGTGCCAGCAGCCTCGGACAGGAGGGCTACACCTTC.

This clone was seen a handful of times. CDR3 nucleotides: TGTGCCAGCAACCGGGACAGGGGGCAAGATACGCAGTATTTT. This encodes CASNRDRGQDTQYF. V is TRBV6-5 and J is TRBJ2-3; 12 positions match TRBD1. V lost 7 bases to trimming and J lost 5 bases; unmatched junction nucleotides: 4. The germline V gene encodes CDR1 MNHEY and CDR2 SVGAGI. The CDR3 extends over 14 amino acids.

The chain carries TRBV14 and TRBJ2-1; tentatively, D is TRBD1 (6 bases). The V gene lost 4 bases and the J gene lost 0 bases, with 10 bases spanning the gap. The CDR3 loop spans 15 amino acids. The germline gives CDR1 SGHDN, CDR2 FVKESK. The CDR3 coding sequence is TGTGCCAGCAGCCCCTTAGGGGGCTCCTACAATGAGCAGTTCTTC. Amino acid sequence: CASSPLGGSYNEQFF.

This chain joins TRBV12-5 and TRBJ2-4; 9 nucleotides match TRBD1. Germline loops: CDR1 LGHNT, CDR2 FRNRAP. This CDR3 comprises 19 residues. V shed 4 bases, J shed 1 base, and the junction held 14 bases outside the gene matches. The CDR3 coding sequence is TGTGCTAGTGGTTACCGTGGGACAGGGCGCAACCTGGCCAAAAACATTCAGTACTTC. Amino acid sequence: CASGYRGTGRNLAKNIQYF.

This clone was observed once. This chain joins TRBV5-1 and TRBJ2-2; 8 bases match TRBD1. The length of the CDR3 is 12 residues. Unmatched junction bases numbered 3, after V lost 7 bases and J lost 7 bases. Germline V gene lookup returns CDR1 SGHRS and CDR2 YFSETQ. Here the CDR3 reads CASSGQVGELFF. The DNA for the CDR3 is TGCGCCAGCTCGGGACAGGTCGGGGAGCTGTTTTTT.

The chain carries TRBV12-3 or TRBV12-4 and TRBJ1-1; D is perhaps TRBD1 (5 bases). Deletions cut 1 base from V and 6 bases from J, with 9 bases between. The CDR3 is 13 amino acids. In nucleotides, the CDR3 is TGTGCCAGCAGTTTAGGGGGCGCCCCTGAAGCTTTCTTT. Its translation: CASSLGGAPEAFF.

This chain joins TRBV19 and TRBJ2-6; 9 bases match TRBD1. CDR1 is LNHDA, CDR2 SQIVND, per germline (reference sequence). The ends lost 7 bases at V and 2 bases at J; junction bases unmatched: 12. This CDR3 spans 18 amino acids. The CDR3 sequence: CASIYRGQGRPGANVLTF. In DNA, the CDR3 is TGTGCCAGTATCTATAGGGGACAGGGCCGACCTGGGGCCAACGTCCTGACTTTC.

This clone has only a few counts. This chain links TRBV19 with TRBJ1-2; 7 nucleotides align to TRBD1. Germline lookup yields CDR1 LNHDA and CDR2 SQIVND (reference sequence). The CDR3 is 15 residues long. After removal of 4 bases from V and 8 bases from J, the junction contained 13 bases not matched to a gene. This CDR3 reads CASSSGQAALSGYTF. CDR3 DNA: TGTGCCAGTAGTAGCGGACAGGCTGCTCTATCAGGCTACACCTTC.

The count of this clone is one. This chain uses TRBV4-3 with TRBJ2-7; TRBD2 aligns across 7 bases. Germline trimming cut 1 base from V and 2 bases from J; bases unmatched to any gene: 2. Germline CDR1 is LGHNA and CDR2 is YSLEER. This CDR3 comprises 14 residues. CDR3 nucleotide sequence: TGCGCCAGCAGCCAAGGGGCGGGGGCCTACGAGCAGTACTTC. Amino acids: CASSQGAGAYEQYF.

This clone has a handful of counts. The chain has TRBV19 and TRBJ1-5, with 10 bases fitting TRBD1. Trimming took 5 bases from V and 6 from J; bases not matched to a gene: 7. Germline V gene lookup returns CDR1 LNHDA and CDR2 SQIVND (reference sequence). The CDR3 is made up of 15 amino acids. The CDR3 region has the DNA TGTGCCAGTAGTCTACCGGGACAGGGGCCTCAGCCCCAGCATTTT. As protein: CASSLPGQGPQPQHF. The entire variable domain, with the rest obtained from reference TRBV19 and TRBJ1-5, is as follows: DGGITQSPKYLFRKEGQNVTLSCEQNLNHDAMYWYRQDPGQGLRLIYYSQIVNDFQKGDIAEGYSVSREKKESFPLTVTSAQKNPTAFYLCASSLPGQGPQPQHFGDGTRLSIL.

This rearrangement joins TRBV3-1 (or the pseudogene TRBV3-2) to TRBJ2-1, with 10 bases matching TRBD2. The CDR3 totals 16 residues. V shed 2 bases, J shed 8 bases, and the junction held 9 bases outside the gene matches. Germline CDR1 is LGHDT and CDR2 is YNNKEL (reference sequence). The CDR3 DNA reads as TGTGCCAGCAGCCAAAACCTAGCGGGGGCAGGGCATGAGCAGTTCTTC. Protein product: CASSQNLAGAGHEQFF.